The next 25 T cell receptor beta chains were all read from a single sample in a study of shared clonotypes between healthy human individuals (dated by TCRdb to 2018 to 2020). The library was built by means of the immunoSEQ multiplex PCR assay. TCRdb limited this immuneACCESS table to in-frame rearrangements with V and J called. A share of clones is missing; checked studies link under half to unresolved V genes, and the rest is unexplained. The sample table shows roughly 650,000 clones, and almost 97% are seen once. In total, the top ten clones hold 0.055% to 0.07% of the sample. The material sequenced was naive CD4+ T cells sorted from blood. The sample's cell subset or site, from its label and the paper: CD45RA+ positively selected. These receptors originate from a woman in her twenties or thirties in good health.

With regard to this clone: Other DNA sequences within the sample encode an identical CDR3. V is TRBV5-6 and J is TRBJ1-1; no reliable D call. The CDR3 runs 14 residues. Germline V gene lookup returns CDR1 SGHDT and CDR2 YYEEEE. The ends were cut back, 4 bases at V and 2 bases at J, with 12 bases in the middle. CDR3: CASSLGLENTEAFF. In DNA, the CDR3 is TGTGCCAGCAGCCTCGGACTGGAAAACACTGAAGCTTTCTTT.

About this clone: Distinct nucleotide sequences in the sample also encode this CDR3. The gene calls are TRBV29-1 and TRBJ2-5; 9 bases align to TRBD2. The CDR3 has 13 amino acids. V was pared by 4 bases and J by 3 bases, with 3 bases of the junction left unmatched. The germline CDR1 and CDR2 sequences are SQVTM and ANQGSEA. CDR3 amino acids: CSVVASGEETQYF. The CDR3 bases are TGCAGCGTTGTAGCTAGCGGGGAAGAGACCCAGTACTTC. The full variable domain, its missing parts supplied by reference TRBV29-1 and TRBJ2-5, is SAVISQKPSRDICQRGTSLTIQCQVDSQVTMMFWYRQQPGQSLTLIATANQGSEATYESGFVIDKFPISRPNLTFSTLTVSNMSPEDSSIYLCSVVASGEETQYFGPGTRLLVL.

The chain links TRBV27 to TRBJ1-6; D ambiguous. Trimming stripped 5 bases from V and 13 bases from J, with 15 bases between. CDR1 is MNHEY and CDR2 is SMNVEV in the germline V gene (reference sequence). This CDR3 contains 13 residues. For the CDR3, the DNA is TGTGCCAGCAGTCCAGACCCGGTAGGGCCCCTCCACTTT. Residues: CASSPDPVGPLHF.

This chain joins TRBV5-1 and TRBJ2-2; D perhaps matches TRBD2 (5 bases). The CDR3 spans 13 residues. V was pared by 5 bases and J by 5 bases, with 10 bases between. Germline CDR1 and CDR2: SGHRS and YFSETQ. DNA of the CDR3: TGCGCCAGCAGGTCCCCGGGGACCGGGGAGCTGTTTTTT. It specifies CASRSPGTGELFF.

CDR3 loop: CSVAGGITEAFF. DNA of the CDR3: TGCAGCGTTGCCGGGGGCATTACTGAAGCTTTCTTT. The chain joins TRBV29-1 to TRBJ1-1; D might be TRBD1 (6 bases). CDR1 and CDR2 from the germline V gene are SQVTM and ANQGSEA. V was clipped by 4 bases and J by 5 bases, with 11 bases between them. The CDR3 has 12 amino acids.

The chain joins TRBV7-9 to TRBJ2-7; 9 nucleotides line up with TRBD2. This CDR3 spans 14 amino acids. V gave up 5 bases and J gave up 6 bases; unmatched junction bases: 8. The germline V gene has CDR1 SEHNR and CDR2 FQNEAQ (reference sequence). CDR3 loop: CASSPGLASSEQYF. Written as DNA, the CDR3 is TGTGCCAGCAGCCCGGGACTAGCCTCAAGCGAGCAGTACTTC.

This rearrangement joins TRBV6-4 to TRBJ1-5; weak D call: TRBD1 (6 bases). Germline V gene data show CDR1 as MRHNA and CDR2 as SNTAGT. The CDR3 has 17 residues. V lost 4 bases, J lost 0 bases, and 16 bases lay in between. In DNA form, the CDR3 reads TGTGCCAGCAGTGGCTTAAGGACAGCACATAGCAATCAGCCCCAGCATTTT. This sequence encodes CASSGLRTAHSNQPQHF.

This chain links TRBV6-1 with TRBJ2-7; the match to TRBD1 covers 11 bases. The CDR3 is 14 residues long. Looked up from germline, CDR1 is MNHNS and CDR2 is SASEGT. Trimming removed 3 bases from V and 6 bases from J; junction bases left unmatched: 4. The CDR3 nucleotides read TGTGCCAGCAGTGAGGACAGGGGGCTTGGCGAGCAGTACTTC. It is translated as CASSEDRGLGEQYF.

V gene TRBV6-1 combines with J gene TRBJ1-1, with TRBD1 matching over 7 bases. J gave up 1 base and V 7 bases, and 3 bases lay outside the gene matches. The CDR3 is 13 amino acids. Germline CDR1 is MNHNS and CDR2 is SASEGT. The CDR3 region is CASKWTGNTEAFF. The CDR3 DNA reads TGTGCCAGCAAGTGGACAGGGAACACTGAAGCTTTCTTT.

The chain recombines TRBV7-3 with TRBJ2-2; D is ambiguous. V was pared by 2 bases and J by 0 bases, with 10 bases between. Per germline, CDR1 SGHTA and CDR2 FQGTGA. The CDR3 is 16 amino acids. The CDR3 here is CASSLALGTNTGELFF. CDR3 sequence (DNA): TGTGCCAGCAGCTTAGCGTTGGGTACGAACACCGGGGAGCTGTTTTTT.

The gene calls are TRBV7-9 and TRBJ2-3, with TRBD2 as a possible D gene (6 bases). The CDR3 sequence is 17 residues long. Germline V gives CDR1 SEHNR, CDR2 FQNEAQ (reference sequence). V shed 0 bases and J shed 1 base, with 14 bases lying between them. CDR3 loop: CASSLAFWEERTDTQYF. In DNA form, the CDR3 reads TGTGCCAGCAGCTTAGCGTTCTGGGAGGAGCGCACAGATACGCAGTATTTT.

This chain links TRBV13 with TRBJ1-4; 8 bases fit TRBD1. Germline-derived CDR1 and CDR2 are PRHDT and FYEKMQ (reference sequence). The CDR3 contains 14 residues. Trimming at V came to 5 bases and at J to 10 bases, leaving 9 bases not matched to a gene. CDR3 region: CASSLGQGFRKLFF. The CDR3 DNA follows: TGTGCCAGCAGCCTTGGACAGGGATTTCGAAAACTGTTTTTT.

J is TRBJ2-2 and V is TRBV7-2, with 10 nucleotides matching TRBD2. Unmatched junction bases numbered 5, after V lost 2 bases and J lost 8 bases. This CDR3 has 15 residues. Germline CDR1 and CDR2: SGHTA and FQGNSA. The CDR3 region has the DNA TGTGCCAGCAGCTTATTAGCGGGGGGCCTTGGGGAGCTGTTTTTT. Translation: CASSLLAGGLGELFF.

V and J are TRBV4-1 and TRBJ2-1, with 16 bases lining up with TRBD2. CDR3 length: 20 residues. The ends lost 1 base at V and 1 base at J; junction bases unmatched: 7. The germline V gene encodes CDR1 MGHRA and CDR2 YSYEKL. CDR3 coding DNA: TGCGCCAGCAGCCAAGGGGGACTAGCGGGAGGGCCCAGGTCCTACAATGAGCAGTTCTTC. Translated, it gives CASSQGGLAGGPRSYNEQFF.

This chain links TRBV19 with TRBJ2-3; 11 bases align to TRBD1. Germline V gene data show CDR1 as LNHDA and CDR2 as SQIVND (reference sequence). The V segment lost 7 bases and the J segment 8 bases; nucleotides outside the gene matches: 8. CDR3 size: 14 residues. The CDR3 DNA is TGTGCCAGTAAAATAGGACAGGGGGCGGTTACGCAGTATTTT. As protein: CASKIGQGAVTQYF.

The chain carries TRBV9 and TRBJ2-5; possibly TRBD1 for D (6 bases). Germline CDR1 is SGDLS and CDR2 is YYNGEE. The CDR3 runs 16 residues. The germline V and J ends were trimmed by 2 bases and 2 bases, with 16 bases remaining between them. The CDR3 spells CASSVGFGGGQETQYF. The CDR3 coding sequence is TGTGCCAGCAGCGTGGGTTTTGGGGGCGGACAAGAGACCCAGTACTTC.

This chain uses TRBV10-1 with TRBJ2-3; unclear D gene. V was cut by 4 bases and J by 5 bases, with 10 bases left in between. Germline CDR1 reads WNHNN; CDR2 reads SYGVQD (reference sequence). The CDR3 sequence is 13 residues long. The CDR3 spells CASSGEFRDTQYF. The DNA for the CDR3 is TGCGCCAGCAGTGGGGAATTCAGAGATACGCAGTATTTT.

The gene calls are TRBV7-9 and TRBJ2-7; 7 bases fit TRBD1. Germline trimming cut 3 bases from V and 3 bases from J; bases unmatched to any gene: 5. This CDR3 contains 14 residues. The germline CDR1 and CDR2 sequences are SEHNR and FQNEAQ (reference sequence). The CDR3 nucleotides read TGTGCCAGCAGCTTTCAGGGGGTCAGCTACGAGCAGTACTTC. Its translation: CASSFQGVSYEQYF.

V and J are TRBV27 and TRBJ2-7; 15 bases agree with TRBD2. J gave up 0 bases and V 10 bases, and 13 bases lay outside the gene matches. Germline lookup yields CDR1 MNHEY and CDR2 SMNVEV (reference sequence). The CDR3 has 18 residues. The CDR3 is CAKTTGTSGRKSSYEQYF. As DNA, the CDR3 is TGTGCCAAAACAACCGGGACTAGCGGGAGGAAAAGCTCCTACGAGCAGTACTTC.

This chain joins TRBV19 and TRBJ1-5, with D perhaps TRBD1 (6 bases). CDR3 length: 14 residues. CDR1 and CDR2 from the germline V gene are LNHDA and SQIVND (reference sequence). The germline V and J ends were trimmed by 8 bases and 5 bases, with 16 bases remaining between them. CDR3 nucleotides: TGTGCCAGTTCGACAGGTTCGGGCTATCAGCCCCAGCATTTT. The encoded protein is CASSTGSGYQPQHF.

CDR3 amino acids: CASSGYGGGRDAYEQYF. DNA for the CDR3: TGTGCCAGCAGTGGATATGGGGGGGGACGGGATGCCTACGAGCAGTACTTC. The chain has TRBV6-1 and TRBJ2-5, with 7 positions matching TRBD2. TRBJ2-7 explains the end of the DNA better; the J call may be wrong. Germline assignment: CDR1 MNHNS and CDR2 SASEGT. This CDR3 has 17 amino acids.

This rearrangement joins TRBV4-1 to TRBJ2-7, with D perhaps matching TRBD2 (6 bases). Germline CDR1 is MGHRA and CDR2 is YSYEKL. This CDR3 contains 14 residues. V lost 2 bases and J 6 bases, leaving 14 bases between the germline ends. CDR3 residues: CASSQPGSGAEQYF. The CDR3 nucleotides are TGCGCCAGCAGCCAACCTGGTAGCGGAGCCGAGCAGTACTTC.

CDR3 coding DNA: TGCGCCAGCAGTCCAGGAATGCTGGACACTGAAGCTTTCTTT. Its translation: CASSPGMLDTEAFF. The chain has TRBV5-1 and TRBJ1-1; D uncertain. The CDR3 totals 14 residues. Germline V lookup: CDR1 SGHRS, CDR2 YFSETQ. V was clipped by 5 bases and J by 3 bases, with 14 bases between them.

The rearrangement links TRBV30 to TRBJ2-3, with D tentatively TRBD2 (6 bases). V was shortened by 2 bases and J by 5 bases, with 17 bases between the two germline ends. Germline CDR1 reads GTSNPN; CDR2 reads SVGIG (reference sequence). The CDR3 extends over 15 amino acids. CDR3 nucleotides: TGTGCCTGGAGTACGGGACGGAGGGGAGTAGATACGCAGTATTTT. Its protein is CAWSTGRRGVDTQYF.

V is TRBV2 and J is TRBJ1-2; D is unresolved. Per germline, CDR1 SNHLY and CDR2 FYNNEI. The CDR3 length is 11 residues. V dropped 3 bases and J dropped 13 bases, with 12 bases sitting between them. In DNA, the CDR3 is TGTGCCAGCAGTGAGGTTGGCAGCCCCACCTTC. Its translation: CASSEVGSPTF.